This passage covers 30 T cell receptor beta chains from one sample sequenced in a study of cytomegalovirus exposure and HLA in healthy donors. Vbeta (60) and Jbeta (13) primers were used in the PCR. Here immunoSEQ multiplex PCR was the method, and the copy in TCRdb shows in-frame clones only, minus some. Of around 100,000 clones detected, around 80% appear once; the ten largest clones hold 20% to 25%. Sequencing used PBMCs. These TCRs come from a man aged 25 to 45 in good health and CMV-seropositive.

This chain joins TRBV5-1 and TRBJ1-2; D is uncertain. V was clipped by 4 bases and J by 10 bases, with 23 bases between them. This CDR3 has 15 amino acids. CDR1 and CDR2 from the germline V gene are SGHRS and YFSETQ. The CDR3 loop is CASSPQIAGLAVYTF. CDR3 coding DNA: TGCGCCAGCAGCCCCCAGATTGCGGGGTTGGCTGTCTACACCTTC.

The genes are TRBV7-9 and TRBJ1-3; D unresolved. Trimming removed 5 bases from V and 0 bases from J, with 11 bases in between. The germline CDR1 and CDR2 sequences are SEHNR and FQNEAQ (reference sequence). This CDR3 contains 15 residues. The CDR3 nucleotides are TGTGCCAGCAGCCCAAGGAGGAGCTCTGGAAACACCATATATTTT. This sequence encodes CASSPRRSSGNTIYF.

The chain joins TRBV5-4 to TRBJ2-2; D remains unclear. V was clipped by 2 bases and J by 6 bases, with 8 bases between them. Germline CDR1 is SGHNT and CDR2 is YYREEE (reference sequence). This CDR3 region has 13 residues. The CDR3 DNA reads TGTGCCAGCAGCTTTCTCGTGTCCGGGGAGCTGTTTTTT. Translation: CASSFLVSGELFF.

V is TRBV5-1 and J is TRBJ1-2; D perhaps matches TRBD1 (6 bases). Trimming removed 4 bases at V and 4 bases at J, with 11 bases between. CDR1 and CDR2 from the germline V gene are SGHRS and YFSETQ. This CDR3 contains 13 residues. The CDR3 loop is CASSGAGAYGYTF. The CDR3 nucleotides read TGCGCCAGCAGCGGGGCAGGGGCCTATGGCTACACCTTC.

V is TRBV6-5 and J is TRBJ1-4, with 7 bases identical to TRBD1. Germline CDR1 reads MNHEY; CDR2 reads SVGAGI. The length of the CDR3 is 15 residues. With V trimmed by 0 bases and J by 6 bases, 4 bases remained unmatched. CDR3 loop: CASSYSTGWDEKLFF. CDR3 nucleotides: TGTGCCAGCAGTTACTCGACAGGGTGGGATGAAAAACTGTTTTTT.

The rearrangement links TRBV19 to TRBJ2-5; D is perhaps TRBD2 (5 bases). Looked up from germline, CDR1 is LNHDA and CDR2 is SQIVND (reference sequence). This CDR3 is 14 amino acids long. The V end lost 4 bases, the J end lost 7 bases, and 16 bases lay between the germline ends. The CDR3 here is CASSTADGGGTQYF. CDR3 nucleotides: TGTGCCAGTAGTACGGCGGACGGAGGCGGGACCCAGTACTTC.

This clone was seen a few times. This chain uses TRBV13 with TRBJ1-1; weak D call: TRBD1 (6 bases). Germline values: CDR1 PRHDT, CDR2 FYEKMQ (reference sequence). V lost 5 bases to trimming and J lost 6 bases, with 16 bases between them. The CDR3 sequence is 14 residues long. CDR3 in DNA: TGTGCCAGCAGCCGCGCAGGGGAGAGGTCTGAAGCTTTCTTT. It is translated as CASSRAGERSEAFF.

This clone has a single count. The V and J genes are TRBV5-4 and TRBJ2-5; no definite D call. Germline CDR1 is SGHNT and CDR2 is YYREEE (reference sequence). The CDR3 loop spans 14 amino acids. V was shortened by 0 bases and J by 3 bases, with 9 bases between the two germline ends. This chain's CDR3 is CASSLGPLEETQYF. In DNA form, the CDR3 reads TGTGCCAGCAGCTTGGGGCCCCTTGAAGAGACCCAGTACTTC. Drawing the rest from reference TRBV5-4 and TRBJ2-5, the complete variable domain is ETGVTQSPTHLIKTRGQQVTLRCSSQSGHNTVSWYQQALGQGPQFIFQYYREEENGRGNFPPRFSGLQFPNYSSELNVNALELDDSALYLCASSLGPLEETQYFGPGTRLLVL.

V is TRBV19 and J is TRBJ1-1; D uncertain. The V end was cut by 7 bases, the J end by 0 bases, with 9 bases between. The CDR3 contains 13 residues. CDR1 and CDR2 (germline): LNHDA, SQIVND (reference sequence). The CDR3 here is CASNRDMNTEAFF. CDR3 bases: TGTGCCAGTAACCGGGATATGAACACTGAAGCTTTCTTT. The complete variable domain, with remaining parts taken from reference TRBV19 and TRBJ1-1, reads DGGITQSPKYLFRKEGQNVTLSCEQNLNHDAMYWYRQDPGQGLRLIYYSQIVNDFQKGDIAEGYSVSREKKESFPLTVTSAQKNPTAFYLCASNRDMNTEAFFGQGTRLTVV.

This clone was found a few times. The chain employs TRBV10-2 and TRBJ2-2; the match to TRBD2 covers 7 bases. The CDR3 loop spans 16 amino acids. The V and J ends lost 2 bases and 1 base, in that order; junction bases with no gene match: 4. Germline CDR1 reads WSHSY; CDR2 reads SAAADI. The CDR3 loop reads CASSEVGGKNTGELFF. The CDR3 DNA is TGCGCCAGCAGTGAGGTGGGGGGGAAGAACACCGGGGAGCTGTTTTTT.

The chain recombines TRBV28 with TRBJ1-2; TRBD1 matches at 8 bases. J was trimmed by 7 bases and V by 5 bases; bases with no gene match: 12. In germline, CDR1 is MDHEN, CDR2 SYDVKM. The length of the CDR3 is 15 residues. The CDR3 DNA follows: TGTGCCAGCAGTGGCAGGACAGGGAATATTGGTGGCTACACCTTC. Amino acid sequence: CASSGRTGNIGGYTF.

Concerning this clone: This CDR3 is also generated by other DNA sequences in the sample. CDR3 sequence: CASRGGSSYEQYF. CDR3 in DNA: TGTGCCAGCAGGGGAGGTAGCTCCTACGAGCAGTACTTC. The rearrangement uses TRBV2 and TRBJ2-7; D is perhaps TRBD2 (6 bases). Per germline, CDR1 SNHLY and CDR2 FYNNEI. Trimming stripped 6 bases from V and 0 bases from J, with 9 bases between. There are 13 residues in the CDR3. The full variable domain, in which reference TRBV2 and TRBJ2-7 provide the parts outside the CDR3, is EPEVTQTPSHQVTQMGQEVILRCVPISNHLYFYWYRQILGQKVEFLVSFYNNEISEKSEIFDDQFSVERPDGSNFTLKIRSTKLEDSAMYFCASRGGSSYEQYFGPGTRLTVT.

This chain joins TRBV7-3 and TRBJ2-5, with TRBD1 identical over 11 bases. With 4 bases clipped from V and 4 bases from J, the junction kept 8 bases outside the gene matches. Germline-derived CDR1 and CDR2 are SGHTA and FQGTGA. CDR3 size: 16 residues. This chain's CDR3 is CASSSRGQGGGETQYF. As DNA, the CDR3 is TGTGCCAGCAGCTCCAGGGGACAGGGGGGAGGAGAGACCCAGTACTTC.

CDR3 in DNA: TGTGCCAGCAGTGAAATAGGGCTAGCGGGGACCGGGGAGCTGTTTTTT. It yields the protein CASSEIGLAGTGELFF. The V and J genes are TRBV25-1 and TRBJ2-2, with 9 nucleotides matching TRBD2. Germline V gene data show CDR1 as MGHDK and CDR2 as SYGVNS. CDR3 size: 16 residues. Trimming cost V 2 bases and J 5 bases; bases outside gene matches: 6.

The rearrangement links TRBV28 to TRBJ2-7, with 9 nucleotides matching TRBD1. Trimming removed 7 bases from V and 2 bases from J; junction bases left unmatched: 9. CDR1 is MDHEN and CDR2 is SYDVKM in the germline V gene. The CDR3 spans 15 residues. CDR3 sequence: CASTGYRGRAYEQYF. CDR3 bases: TGTGCCAGCACCGGTTACAGGGGGCGTGCCTACGAGCAGTACTTC. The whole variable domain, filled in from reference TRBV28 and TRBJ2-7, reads DVKVTQSSRYLVKRTGEKVFLECVQDMDHENMFWYRQDPGLGLRLIYFSYDVKMKEKGDIPEGYSVSREKKERFSLILESASTNQTSMYLCASTGYRGRAYEQYFGPGTRLTVT.

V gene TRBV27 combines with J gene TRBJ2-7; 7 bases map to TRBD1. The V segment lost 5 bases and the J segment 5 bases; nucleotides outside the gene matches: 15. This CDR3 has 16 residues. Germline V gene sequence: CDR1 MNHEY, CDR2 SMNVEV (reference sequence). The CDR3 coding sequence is TGTGCCAGCAGTCCGATACAGGGGATCAATAAAGACGAGCAGTACTTC. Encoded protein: CASSPIQGINKDEQYF.

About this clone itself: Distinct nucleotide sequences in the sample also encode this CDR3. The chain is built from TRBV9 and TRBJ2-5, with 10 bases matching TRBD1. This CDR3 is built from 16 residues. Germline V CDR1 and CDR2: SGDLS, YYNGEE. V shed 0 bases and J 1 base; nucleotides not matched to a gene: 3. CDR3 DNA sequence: TGTGCCAGCAGCGTAGTAGGGGACAGGGGCCAAGAGACCCAGTACTTC. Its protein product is CASSVVGDRGQETQYF. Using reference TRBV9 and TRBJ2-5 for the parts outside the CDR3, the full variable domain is DSGVTQTPKHLITATGQRVTLRCSPRSGDLSVYWYQQSLDQGLQFLIQYYNGEERAKGNILERFSAQQFPDLHSELNLSSLELGDSALYFCASSVVGDRGQETQYFGPGTRLLVL.

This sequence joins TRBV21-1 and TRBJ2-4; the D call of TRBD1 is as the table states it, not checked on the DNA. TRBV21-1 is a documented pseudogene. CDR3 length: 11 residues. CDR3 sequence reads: CASSEGTGQCF. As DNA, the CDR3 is TGTGCCAGCAGCGAAGGGACAGGGCAATGCTTC.

The DNA of the CDR3 is TGTGCCAGCAGCGCTCAGCGGGAGCGAGAGACCCAGTACTTC. This codes for CASSAQRERETQYF. The chain links TRBV7-9 to TRBJ2-5, with 8 positions matching TRBD2. Germline V gene lookup returns CDR1 SEHNR and CDR2 FQNEAQ (reference sequence). Trimming took 5 bases from V and 4 from J; bases not matched to a gene: 6. CDR3 length equals 14 residues.

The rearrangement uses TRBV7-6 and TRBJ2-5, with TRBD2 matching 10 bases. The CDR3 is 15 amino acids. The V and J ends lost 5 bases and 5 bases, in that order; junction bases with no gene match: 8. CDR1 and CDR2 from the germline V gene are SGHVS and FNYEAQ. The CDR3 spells CASSALAGVGETQYF. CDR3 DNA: TGTGCCAGCAGCGCTCTAGCGGGGGTTGGGGAGACCCAGTACTTC.

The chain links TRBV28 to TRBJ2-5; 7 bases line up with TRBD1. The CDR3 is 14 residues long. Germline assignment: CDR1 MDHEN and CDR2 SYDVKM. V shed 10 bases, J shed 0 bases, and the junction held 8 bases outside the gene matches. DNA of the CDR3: TGTGCCATCCCGGGACAGAGAAACCAAGAGACCCAGTACTTC. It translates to CAIPGQRNQETQYF. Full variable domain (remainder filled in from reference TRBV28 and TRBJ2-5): DVKVTQSSRYLVKRTGEKVFLECVQDMDHENMFWYRQDPGLGLRLIYFSYDVKMKEKGDIPEGYSVSREKKERFSLILESASTNQTSMYLCAIPGQRNQETQYFGPGTRLLVL.

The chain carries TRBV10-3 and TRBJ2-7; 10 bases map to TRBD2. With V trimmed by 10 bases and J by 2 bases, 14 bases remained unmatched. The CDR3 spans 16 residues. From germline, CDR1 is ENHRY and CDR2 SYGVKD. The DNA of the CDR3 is TGTGCCACCAAGGACCAGCGGGGGGGCCTCACCTACGAGCAGTACTTC. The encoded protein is CATKDQRGGLTYEQYF.

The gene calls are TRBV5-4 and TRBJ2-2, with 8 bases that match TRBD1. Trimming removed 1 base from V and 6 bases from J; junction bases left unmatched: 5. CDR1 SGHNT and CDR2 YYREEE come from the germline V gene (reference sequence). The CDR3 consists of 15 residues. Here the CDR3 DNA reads TGTGCCAGCAGCTTGCCAGGGGGCCTTTCCGGGGAGCTGTTTTTT. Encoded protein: CASSLPGGLSGELFF.

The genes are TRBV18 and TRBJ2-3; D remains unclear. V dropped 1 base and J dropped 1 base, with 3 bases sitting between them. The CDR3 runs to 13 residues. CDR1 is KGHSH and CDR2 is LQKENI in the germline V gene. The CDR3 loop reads CASSPQRTDTQYF. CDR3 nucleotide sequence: TGTGCCAGCTCACCACAGCGCACAGATACGCAGTATTTT.

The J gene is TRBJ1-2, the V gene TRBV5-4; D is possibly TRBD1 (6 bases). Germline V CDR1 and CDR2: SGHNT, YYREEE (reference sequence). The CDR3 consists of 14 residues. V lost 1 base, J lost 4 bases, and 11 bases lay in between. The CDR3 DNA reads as TGTGCCAGCAGCTTGTCGGACAGATCCTATGGCTACACCTTC. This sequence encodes CASSLSDRSYGYTF.

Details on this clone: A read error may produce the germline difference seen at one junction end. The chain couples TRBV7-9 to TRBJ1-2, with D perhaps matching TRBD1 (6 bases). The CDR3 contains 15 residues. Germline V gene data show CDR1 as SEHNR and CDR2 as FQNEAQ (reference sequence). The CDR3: CSSRSLTGSNYGYTF. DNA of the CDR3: TGTTCCAGCAGGAGCTTGACAGGCTCCAACTATGGCTACACCTTC.

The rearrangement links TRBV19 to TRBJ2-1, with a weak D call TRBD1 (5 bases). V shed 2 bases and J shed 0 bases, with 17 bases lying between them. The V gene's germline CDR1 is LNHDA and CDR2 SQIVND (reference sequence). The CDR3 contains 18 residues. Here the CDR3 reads CASSILRTTASSYNEQFF. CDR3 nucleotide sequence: TGTGCCAGTAGTATACTCCGTACGACAGCCAGCTCCTACAATGAGCAGTTCTTC.

The CDR3 DNA reads TGCGCCAGCAGCTCCACCGGACAGCCGGGTTTCACCATATATTTT. This encodes CASSSTGQPGFTIYF. The chain is built from TRBV5-1 and TRBJ1-3; weak D call: TRBD1 (6 bases). Trimming removed 3 bases from V and 9 bases from J, with 19 bases in between. The CDR3 spans 15 residues. CDR1 and CDR2 from the germline V gene are SGHRS and YFSETQ.

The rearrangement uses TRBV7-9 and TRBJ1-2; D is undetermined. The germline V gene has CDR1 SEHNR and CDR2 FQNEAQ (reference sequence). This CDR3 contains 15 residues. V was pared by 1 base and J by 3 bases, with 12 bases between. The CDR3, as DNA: TGTGCCAGCAGCTTAGGTATCCCAGTATACTATGGCTACACCTTC. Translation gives CASSLGIPVYYGYTF.

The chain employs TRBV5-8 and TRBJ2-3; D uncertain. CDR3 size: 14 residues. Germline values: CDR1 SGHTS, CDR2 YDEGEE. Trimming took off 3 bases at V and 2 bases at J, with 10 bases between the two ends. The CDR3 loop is CASSSFSYTDTQYF. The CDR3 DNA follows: TGTGCCAGCAGCTCCTTTTCCTACACAGATACGCAGTATTTT. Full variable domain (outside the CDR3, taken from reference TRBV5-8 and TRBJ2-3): EAGVTQSPTHLIKTRGQQATLRCSPISGHTSVYWYQQALGLGLQFLLWYDEGEERNRGNFPPRFSGRQFPNYSSELNVNALELEDSALYLCASSSFSYTDTQYFGPGTRLTVL.